Detailed here is one T cell receptor beta chain. Its specificity is unknown. V lost 5 bases, J lost 3 bases, and 19 bases lay in between. CDR3 length: 16 residues. The germline CDR1 and CDR2 sequences are KGHSH and LQKENI. The data originate from a study of shared clonotypes between healthy human individuals. Whole-study context: Three plates each covered CD4 naive and memory; CD8 naive two, CD8 memory one. Notes on the study in general: Generation probabilities of non-shared clonotypes were lower (relative to those shared by all four donors).

Each sorted subset replicate got 200 ng genomic DNA, roughly 33,000 genomes. This table comes from immunoSEQ multiplex PCR, and its TCRdb copy is limited to in-frame clones, with some not included. The data contain more than 2,000,000 clones, approximately 92% of them singletons. Researchers partitioned CD4+ cells into CD45RA+ naive and CD45RA-negative memory subsets. The origin of this receptor is a man aged 18 to 29 in good health. Sequencing was carried out using naive CD4+ T cells sorted from blood. Subset denoted: CD45RA+ positively selected. The V call is TRBV18, the J call TRBJ1-2; D is unclear. In DNA, the CDR3 is TGTGCCAGCTCATCTACTTGGACGGACCCTTACTATGGCTACACCTTC. Translated: CASSSTWTDPYYGYTF.